A single sample gave rise to the 2 T cell receptor beta chains below, sequenced in a study of regulatory T cells in long-lasting Graves disease. HTBI primers from iRepertoire and Arm-PCR of CDR3 regions yielded the TCR beta libraries. TCRdb independently ran MiXCR on the multiplex PCR reads; one entry per CDR3 protein. Of around 500,000 distinct CDR3 sequences in the sample, around an eighth were seen once. The time point: newly diagnosed GD, antithyroid drugs for less than 3 months. The authors made the TCR library using RNA they extracted from PBMCs. Separately, the same data were catalogued under a study of T cells in Graves' hyperthyroidism and ophthalmopathy.

Here the sequenced sample was peripheral blood mononuclear cells (PBMCs), taken at new diagnosis, from a patient treated with antithyroid drugs. Source of these receptors: a man in his thirties or forties with Graves disease.

This clonotype appeared many times. This rearrangement joins TRBV2 to TRBJ1-2; 9 bases agree with TRBD1. Germline V lookup: CDR1 SNHLY, CDR2 FYNNEI. The CDR3 loop spans 14 amino acids. Losses at the gene ends were 4 bases for V and 2 bases for J; bases not matched to a gene: 2. CDR3 in DNA: TGTGCCAGCAGTGCGGGACAGGGCAACTATGGCTACACCTTC. This sequence encodes CASSAGQGNYGYTF.

A word on this clonotype: A clone one base away is much larger, so this may be a read error. This sequence joins TRBV24-1 and TRBJ2-3; 13 bases are a match to TRBD2. The J call may be wrong; the DNA end is better matched by TRBJ2-1. In germline, CDR1 is KGHDR, CDR2 SFDVKD. The CDR3 has 17 amino acids. The CDR3 region has the DNA TGTGCCACCAGTGATTCTTCGGGACTAGCGGGACTCAATGAGCAGTTCTTC. It specifies CATSDSSGLAGLNEQFF.